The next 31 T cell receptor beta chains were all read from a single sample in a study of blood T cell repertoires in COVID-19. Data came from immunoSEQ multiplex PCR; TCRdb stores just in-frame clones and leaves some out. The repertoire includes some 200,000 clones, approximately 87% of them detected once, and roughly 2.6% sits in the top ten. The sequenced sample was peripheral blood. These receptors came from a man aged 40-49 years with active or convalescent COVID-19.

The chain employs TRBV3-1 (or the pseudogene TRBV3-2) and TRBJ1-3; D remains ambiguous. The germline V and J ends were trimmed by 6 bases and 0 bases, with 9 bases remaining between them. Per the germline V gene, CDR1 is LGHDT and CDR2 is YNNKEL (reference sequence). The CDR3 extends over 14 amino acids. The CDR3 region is CASSATISGNTIYF. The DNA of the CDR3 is TGTGCCAGCAGTGCAACTATCTCTGGAAACACCATATATTTT.

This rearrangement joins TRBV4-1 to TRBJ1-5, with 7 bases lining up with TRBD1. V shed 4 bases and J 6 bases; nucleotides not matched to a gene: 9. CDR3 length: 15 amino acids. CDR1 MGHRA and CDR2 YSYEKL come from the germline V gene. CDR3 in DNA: TGCGCCAGCAGCCCCAGGGGGGCTCCAGGTCAGCCCCAGCATTTT. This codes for CASSPRGAPGQPQHF.

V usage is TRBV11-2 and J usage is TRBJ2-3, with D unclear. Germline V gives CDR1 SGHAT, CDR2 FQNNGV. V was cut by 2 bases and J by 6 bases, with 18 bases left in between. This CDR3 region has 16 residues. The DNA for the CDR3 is TGTGCCAGCAGCTTAAGGAGTTCGGCGAGATCCGATACGCAGTATTTT. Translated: CASSLRSSARSDTQYF.

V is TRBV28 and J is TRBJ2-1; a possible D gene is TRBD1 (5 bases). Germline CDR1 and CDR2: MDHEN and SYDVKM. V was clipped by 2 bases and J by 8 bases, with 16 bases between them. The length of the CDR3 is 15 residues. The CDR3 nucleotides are TGTGCCAGCAGTTTAGGGGCTTTGGGGTCGGATGAGCAGTTCTTC. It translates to CASSLGALGSDEQFF.

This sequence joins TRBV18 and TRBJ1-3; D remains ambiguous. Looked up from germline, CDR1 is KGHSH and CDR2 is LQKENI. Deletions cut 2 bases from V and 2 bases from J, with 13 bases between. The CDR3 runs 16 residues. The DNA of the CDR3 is TGTGCCAGCTCACCAGGGCGCTTACCCGCTGGAAACACCATATATTTT. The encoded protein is CASSPGRLPAGNTIYF.

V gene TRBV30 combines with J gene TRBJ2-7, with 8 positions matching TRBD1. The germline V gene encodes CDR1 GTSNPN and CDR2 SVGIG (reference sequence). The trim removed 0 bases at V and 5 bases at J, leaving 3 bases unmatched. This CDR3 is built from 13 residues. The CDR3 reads CAWSVDRANEQYF. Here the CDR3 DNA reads TGTGCCTGGAGTGTGGACAGGGCGAACGAGCAGTACTTC. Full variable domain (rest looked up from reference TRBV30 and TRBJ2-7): SQTIHQWPATLVQPVGSPLSLECTVEGTSNPNLYWYRQAAGRGLQLLFYSVGIGQISSEVPQNLSASRPQDRQFILSSKKLLLSDSGFYLCAWSVDRANEQYFGPGTRLTVT.

The chain's CDR3 is CASSPVPRVAYEQYF. The CDR3 DNA follows: TGTGCCAGCAGCCCAGTTCCGAGGGTTGCCTACGAGCAGTACTTC. V usage is TRBV7-8 and J usage is TRBJ2-7, with D maybe TRBD2 (5 bases). Trimming took 5 bases from V and 2 from J, leaving 16 bases between them. The V gene's germline CDR1 is SGHVS and CDR2 FQNEAQ. The CDR3 length is 15 residues.

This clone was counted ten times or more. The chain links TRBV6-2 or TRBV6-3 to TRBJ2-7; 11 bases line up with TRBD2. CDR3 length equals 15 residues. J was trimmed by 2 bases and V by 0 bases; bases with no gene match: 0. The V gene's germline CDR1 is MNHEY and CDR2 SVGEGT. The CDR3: CASSYSSGGAYEQYF. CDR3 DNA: TGTGCCAGCAGTTACTCTAGCGGGGGGGCCTACGAGCAGTACTTC.

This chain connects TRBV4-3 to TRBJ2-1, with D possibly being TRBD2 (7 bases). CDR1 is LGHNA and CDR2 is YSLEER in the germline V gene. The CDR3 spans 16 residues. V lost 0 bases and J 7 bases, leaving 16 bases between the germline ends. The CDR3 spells CASSQDRGGYRNEQFF. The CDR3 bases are TGCGCCAGCAGCCAAGATAGGGGGGGGTACCGGAATGAGCAGTTCTTC.

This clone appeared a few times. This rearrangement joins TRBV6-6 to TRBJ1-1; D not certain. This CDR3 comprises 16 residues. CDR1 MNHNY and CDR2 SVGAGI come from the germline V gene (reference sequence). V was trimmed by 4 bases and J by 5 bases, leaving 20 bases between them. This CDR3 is CASSSISATSGTEAFF. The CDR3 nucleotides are TGTGCCAGCAGTTCAATTTCGGCCACCTCCGGGACTGAAGCTTTCTTT.

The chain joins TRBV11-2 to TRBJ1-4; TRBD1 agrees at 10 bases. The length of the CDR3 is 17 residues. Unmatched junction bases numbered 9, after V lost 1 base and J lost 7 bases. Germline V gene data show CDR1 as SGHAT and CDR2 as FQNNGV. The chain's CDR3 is CASSLGSSGQGFEKLFF. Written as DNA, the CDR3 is TGTGCCAGCAGCTTAGGTTCGTCGGGACAGGGGTTTGAAAAACTGTTTTTT.

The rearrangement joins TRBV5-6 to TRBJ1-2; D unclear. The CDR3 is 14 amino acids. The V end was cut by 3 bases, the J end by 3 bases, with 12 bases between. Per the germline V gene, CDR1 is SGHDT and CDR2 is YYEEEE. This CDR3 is CASSSRPRDYGYTF. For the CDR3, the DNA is TGTGCCAGCAGCTCTCGACCACGGGACTATGGCTACACCTTC.

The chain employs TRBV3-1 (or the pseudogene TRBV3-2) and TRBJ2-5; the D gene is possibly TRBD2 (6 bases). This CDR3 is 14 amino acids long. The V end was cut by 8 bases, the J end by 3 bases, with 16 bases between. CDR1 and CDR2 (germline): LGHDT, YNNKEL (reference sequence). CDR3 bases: TGTGCCAGCGAAACGGGGGACGGGGAAGAGACCCAGTACTTC. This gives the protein CASETGDGEETQYF.

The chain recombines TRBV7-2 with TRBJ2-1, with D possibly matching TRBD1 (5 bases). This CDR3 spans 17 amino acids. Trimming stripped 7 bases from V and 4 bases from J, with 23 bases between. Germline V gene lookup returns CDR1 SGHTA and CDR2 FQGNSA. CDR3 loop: CASTWRQSILLYNEQFF. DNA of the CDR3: TGTGCCAGCACCTGGAGACAGTCGATCCTACTTTACAATGAGCAGTTCTTC.

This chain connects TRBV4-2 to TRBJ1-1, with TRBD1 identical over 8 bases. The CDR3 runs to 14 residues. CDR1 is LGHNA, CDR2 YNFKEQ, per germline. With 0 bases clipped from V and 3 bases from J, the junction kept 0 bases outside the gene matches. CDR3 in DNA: TGTGCCAGCAGCCAAGACAGGGGGCACACTGAAGCTTTCTTT. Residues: CASSQDRGHTEAFF.

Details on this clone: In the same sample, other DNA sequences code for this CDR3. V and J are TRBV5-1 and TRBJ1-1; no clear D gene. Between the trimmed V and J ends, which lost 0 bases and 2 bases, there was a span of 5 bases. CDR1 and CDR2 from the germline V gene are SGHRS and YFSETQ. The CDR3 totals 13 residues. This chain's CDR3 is CASSLGGNTEAFF. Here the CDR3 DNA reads TGCGCCAGCAGCTTGGGAGGAAACACTGAAGCTTTCTTT.

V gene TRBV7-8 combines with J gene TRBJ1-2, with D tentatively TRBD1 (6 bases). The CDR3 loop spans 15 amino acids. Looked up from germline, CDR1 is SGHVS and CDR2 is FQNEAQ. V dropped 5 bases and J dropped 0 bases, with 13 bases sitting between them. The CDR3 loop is CASSPHRAANYGYTF. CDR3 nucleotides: TGTGCCAGCAGCCCCCACAGGGCTGCTAACTATGGCTACACCTTC.

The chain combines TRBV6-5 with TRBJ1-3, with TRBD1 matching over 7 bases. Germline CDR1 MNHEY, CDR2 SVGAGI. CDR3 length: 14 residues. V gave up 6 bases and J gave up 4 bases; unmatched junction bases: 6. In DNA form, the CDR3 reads TGTGCCAGCAGAATGACAGGGAGAGGAAACACCATATATTTT. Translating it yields CASRMTGRGNTIYF.

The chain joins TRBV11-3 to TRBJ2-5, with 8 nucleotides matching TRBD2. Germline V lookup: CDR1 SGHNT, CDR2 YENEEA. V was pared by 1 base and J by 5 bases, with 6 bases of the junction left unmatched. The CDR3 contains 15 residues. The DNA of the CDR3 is TGTGCCAGCAGCTTAGGTCGGGGGGGCGAGGAGACCCAGTACTTC. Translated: CASSLGRGGEETQYF.

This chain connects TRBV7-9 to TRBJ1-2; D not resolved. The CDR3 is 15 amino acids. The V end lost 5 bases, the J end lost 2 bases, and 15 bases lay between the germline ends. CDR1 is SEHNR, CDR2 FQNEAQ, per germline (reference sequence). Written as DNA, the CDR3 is TGTGCCAGCAGCCCCGAAGGTAGCCAGAACTATGGCTACACCTTC. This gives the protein CASSPEGSQNYGYTF.

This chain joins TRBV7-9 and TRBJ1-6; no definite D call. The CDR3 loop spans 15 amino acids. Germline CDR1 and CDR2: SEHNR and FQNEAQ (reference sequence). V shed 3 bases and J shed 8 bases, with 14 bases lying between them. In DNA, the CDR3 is TGTGCCAGCAGCTTCCTGGAGACTCCTGATTCACCCCTCCACTTT. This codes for CASSFLETPDSPLHF.

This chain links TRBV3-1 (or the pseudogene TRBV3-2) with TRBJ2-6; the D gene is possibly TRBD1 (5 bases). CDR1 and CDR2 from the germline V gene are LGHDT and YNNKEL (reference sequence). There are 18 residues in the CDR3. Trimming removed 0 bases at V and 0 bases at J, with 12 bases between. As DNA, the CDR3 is TGTGCCAGCAGCCAAGATTGCAATAGGGGCTCTGGGGCCAACGTCCTGACTTTC. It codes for CASSQDCNRGSGANVLTF.

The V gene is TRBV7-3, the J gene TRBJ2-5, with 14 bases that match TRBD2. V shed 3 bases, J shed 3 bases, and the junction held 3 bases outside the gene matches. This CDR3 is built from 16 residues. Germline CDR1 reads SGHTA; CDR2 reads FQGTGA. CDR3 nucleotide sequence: TGTGCCAGCAGCTTGACTAGCGGGGGGGCAAAAGAGACCCAGTACTTC. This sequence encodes CASSLTSGGAKETQYF. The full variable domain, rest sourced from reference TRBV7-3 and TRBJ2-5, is GAGVSQTPSNKVTEKGKYVELRCDPISGHTALYWYRQSLGQGPEFLIYFQGTGAADDSGLPNDRFFAVRPEGSVSTLKIQRTERGDSAVYLCASSLTSGGAKETQYFGPGTRLLVL.

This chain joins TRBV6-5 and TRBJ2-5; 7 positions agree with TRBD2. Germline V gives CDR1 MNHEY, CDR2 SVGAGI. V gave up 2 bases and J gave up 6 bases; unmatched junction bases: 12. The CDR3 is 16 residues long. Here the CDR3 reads CASSYTGTGGGKTQYF. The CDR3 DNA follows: TGTGCCAGCAGTTACACCGGGACGGGGGGTGGGAAGACCCAGTACTTC.

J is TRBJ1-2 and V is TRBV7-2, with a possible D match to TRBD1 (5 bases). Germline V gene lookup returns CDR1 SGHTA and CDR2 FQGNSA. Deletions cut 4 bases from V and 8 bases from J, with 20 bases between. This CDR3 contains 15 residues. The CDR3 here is CASSSSGLRQSGYTF. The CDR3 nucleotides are TGTGCCAGCAGCTCTTCGGGCCTTCGACAGAGCGGCTACACCTTC.

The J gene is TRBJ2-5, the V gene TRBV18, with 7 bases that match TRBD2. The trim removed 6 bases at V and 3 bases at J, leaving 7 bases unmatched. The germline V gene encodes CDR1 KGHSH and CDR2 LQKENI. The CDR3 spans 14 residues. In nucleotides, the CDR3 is TGTGCCAGCTCGCGGGGGACGCTCGAAGAGACCCAGTACTTC. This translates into CASSRGTLEETQYF. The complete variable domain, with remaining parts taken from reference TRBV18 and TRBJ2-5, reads NAGVMQNPRHLVRRRGQEARLRCSPMKGHSHVYWYRQLPEEGLKFMVYLQKENIIDESGMPKERFSAEFPKEGPSILRIQQVVRGDSAAYFCASSRGTLEETQYFGPGTRLLVL.

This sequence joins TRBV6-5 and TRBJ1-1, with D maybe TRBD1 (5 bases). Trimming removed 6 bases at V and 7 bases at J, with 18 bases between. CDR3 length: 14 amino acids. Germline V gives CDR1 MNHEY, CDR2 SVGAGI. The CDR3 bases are TGTGCCAGCAGCCTCGAGGGCGGGACGGTTGAAGCTTTCTTT. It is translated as CASSLEGGTVEAFF.

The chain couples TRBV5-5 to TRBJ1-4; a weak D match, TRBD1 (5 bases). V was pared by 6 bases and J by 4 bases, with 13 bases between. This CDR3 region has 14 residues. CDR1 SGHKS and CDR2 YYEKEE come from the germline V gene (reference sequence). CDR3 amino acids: CASTLLQVNEKLFF. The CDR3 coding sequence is TGTGCCAGCACCCTCCTACAGGTTAATGAAAAACTGTTTTTT.

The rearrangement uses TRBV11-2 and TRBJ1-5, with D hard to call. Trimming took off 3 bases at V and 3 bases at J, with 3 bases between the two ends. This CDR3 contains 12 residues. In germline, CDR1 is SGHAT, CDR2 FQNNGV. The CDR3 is CASSFNNQPQHF. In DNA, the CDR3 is TGTGCCAGCAGCTTCAACAATCAGCCCCAGCATTTT.

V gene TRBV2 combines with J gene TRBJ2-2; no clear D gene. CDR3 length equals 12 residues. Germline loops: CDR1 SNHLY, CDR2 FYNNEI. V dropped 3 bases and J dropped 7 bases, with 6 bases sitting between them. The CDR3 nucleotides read TGTGCCAGCAGTGACTCACACGGGGAGCTGTTTTTT. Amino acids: CASSDSHGELFF.

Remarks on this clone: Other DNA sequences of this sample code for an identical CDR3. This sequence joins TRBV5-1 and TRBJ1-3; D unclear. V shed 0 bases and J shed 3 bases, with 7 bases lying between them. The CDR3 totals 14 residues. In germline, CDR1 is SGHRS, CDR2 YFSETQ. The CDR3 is CASSLAGYGNTIYF. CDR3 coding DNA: TGCGCCAGCAGCTTGGCCGGGTATGGAAACACCATATATTTT.